A selection of T cell receptor beta chains follows, all from one sample in a study of blood T cell repertoires in COVID-19. This table comes from immunoSEQ multiplex PCR, and its TCRdb copy is limited to in-frame clones, with some not included. The sample includes about 76,000 clones, approximately 78% of them seen just once. Sequencing used peripheral blood. These receptors were collected from a human donor in a cohort sampled during active COVID-19. Both conserved end residues are part of each CDR3. Fields, in order: CDR3 DNA, CDR3 protein, J gene, clone size, D gene, V gene. The D gene is left open where the match is weak. Clone size is given for some rows only: seen once, a few or many times, or a class if the clone is expanded.

TGCGCCAGCAGCTTACAGGGTGCCGGCACCGGGGAGCTGTTTTTT CASSLQGAGTGELFF TRBJ2-2 NA NA TRBV5-1
TGTGCCAGTAGTTCGACAGGGGGCGCGAACAATGAGCAGTTCTTC CASSSTGGANNEQFF TRBJ2-1 NA TRBD1 TRBV19
TGTGCCAGCAGTTTCCCCGGGGGGAGGGTCCAAGAGACCCAGTACTTC CASSFPGGRVQETQYF TRBJ2-5 NA TRBD2 TRBV7-8
TGTGCCAGCATAAATGGCCGCGGTGAAAAACTGTTTTTT CASINGRGEKLFF TRBJ1-4 NA NA TRBV2
TGTGCCTGGAGTGGACTCAGAGAAGAGACCCAGTACTTC CAWSGLREETQYF TRBJ2-5 NA NA TRBV30
TGTGCCAGCAGGTCTCGATCGGGGAGTAGAAACATTCAGTACTTC CASRSRSGSRNIQYF TRBJ2-4 NA NA TRBV6-7
TGTGCCAGCTCACAAGGGAATAGCGGCGGGACCGGGGAGCTGTTTTTT CASSQGNSGGTGELFF TRBJ2-2 NA NA TRBV18
TGTGCCAGCTCACCCACAGGTGGGAATTCACCCCTCCACTTT CASSPTGGNSPLHF TRBJ1-6 NA NA TRBV18
TGTGCCAGTAGTATCCTCACAGGGGATCAGCCCCAGCATTTT CASSILTGDQPQHF TRBJ1-5 NA TRBD1 TRBV19
TGTGCCAGCCTGAGGGGGGGCCCAGGAGATACGCAGTATTTT CASLRGGPGDTQYF TRBJ2-3 NA NA TRBV6-5
TGTGCCAGCAGTTACTCGGGGACAGGATACACTGAAGCTTTCTTT CASSYSGTGYTEAFF TRBJ1-1 NA TRBD1 TRBV6-5
TGTGCCACCAGCAGAACGGGGGACGACGAGCAGTACTTC CATSRTGDDEQYF TRBJ2-7 NA NA TRBV15
TGTGCCAGCAGCTTAGGGCTTTCCGTCACAGATACGCAGTATTTT CASSLGLSVTDTQYF TRBJ2-3 NA NA TRBV7-8
TGTGCCAGCAGACCGACTAGTTCCACCGGGGAGCTGTTTTTT CASRPTSSTGELFF TRBJ2-2 NA NA TRBV6-6
TGTGCCAGCAGCTTGCCCGGGGTGCCTGACAGGCGGCAGTACTTC CASSLPGVPDRRQYF TRBJ2-7 NA NA TRBV5-6
TGTGCCAGTAGTATGGGGACAAGCTCCTATAATTCACCCCTCCACTTT CASSMGTSSYNSPLHF TRBJ1-6 NA NA TRBV19
TGCGCCAGCAGCTTGGCGGGGTTGGGATCACCCCTCCACTTT CASSLAGLGSPLHF TRBJ1-6 NA NA TRBV5-1
TGTGCCAGCCCAAACGGGGGGGGCCGAAGAAACACCATATATTTT CASPNGGGRRNTIYF TRBJ1-3 NA NA TRBV21-1
TGTGCCTGTCAGGGGTTTCGCTATGGCTACACCTTC CACQGFRYGYTF TRBJ1-2 NA NA TRBV30
TGTGCCAGCACGGAGGGGCAGGGCCGAGATCCCCAGCATTTT CASTEGQGRDPQHF TRBJ1-5 NA NA TRBV6-5
TGTGCCAGCAATCTTGCGGGGGGGCGGGGAGATACGCAGTATTTT CASNLAGGRGDTQYF TRBJ2-3 NA TRBD2 TRBV2
TGCGCCAGCAGCTTGGGGATAGCGGGGGGTGGATACAATGAGCAGTTCTTC CASSLGIAGGGYNEQFF TRBJ2-1 NA TRBD2 TRBV5-1
TGTGCCAGCAGTCCGCCAAGTGCCGGGACACCAAATGACGGCTACACCTTC CASSPPSAGTPNDGYTF TRBJ1-2 NA NA TRBV2
TGTGCCAGCAGTCCTGTCAGGGGGCAGGGCAATCAGCCCCAGCATTTT CASSPVRGQGNQPQHF TRBJ1-5 NA TRBD1 TRBV27
TGTGCCAGCAGCGTCCTCGCGAACACCGGGGAGCTGTTTTTT CASSVLANTGELFF TRBJ2-2 NA NA TRBV7-3
TGTGCCAGCAGCGCTCAGGGGACCACTGAAGCTTTCTTT CASSAQGTTEAFF TRBJ1-1 few NA TRBV7-8
TGTGCGTGCCGGGACAGGTATAATTCACCCCTCCACTTT CACRDRYNSPLHF TRBJ1-6 few TRBD1 TRBV30
TGCGCCAGCAGCTCGGAGGGGGGACTAGCGGGTCTTAGCTCCTACAATGAGCAGTTCTTC CASSSEGGLAGLSSYNEQFF TRBJ2-1 NA TRBD2 TRBV5-1
TGTGCCAGCCGGACGACTAGCGGGGGCACAGATACGCAGTATTTT CASRTTSGGTDTQYF TRBJ2-3 NA TRBD2 TRBV6-5
TGTGCCAGCAGGAACGGACTAGCGGGCGAGACCCAGTACTTC CASRNGLAGETQYF TRBJ2-5 NA TRBD2 TRBV2
TGTGCCAGCAGCTCGGGACTAGCGACCTACAATGAGCAGTTCTTC CASSSGLATYNEQFF TRBJ2-1 once TRBD2 TRBV7-8
TGCGCCAGCAGTGATGAAGCCTATGGCTACACCTTC CASSDEAYGYTF TRBJ1-2 many NA TRBV10-1
TGCGCCAGCAGCCAAGATCGGGGGTTCTATGGCTACACCTTC CASSQDRGFYGYTF TRBJ1-2 NA NA TRBV4-1
TGTGCCAGCAGCTTAACGAGTGACAGGGGGCAGACCCAGTACTTC CASSLTSDRGQTQYF TRBJ2-5 NA TRBD1 TRBV7-3
TGTGCCAGCAGGACAGGGTTGAACTATGGCTACACCTTC CASRTGLNYGYTF TRBJ1-2 NA TRBD1 TRBV2
TGCGCCAGCAGCCAAGTAAAAACTAGCCTTACAGATACGCAGTATTTT CASSQVKTSLTDTQYF TRBJ2-3 NA NA TRBV4-1